The entry that follows covers one T cell receptor beta chain sequence. CDR1 is KGHDR and CDR2 is SFDVKD in the germline V gene. Between the trimmed V and J ends, which lost 6 bases and 0 bases, there was a span of 11 bases. This CDR3 has 16 amino acids. This sample is part of a study of T cell responses to AZD1222 COVID-19 vaccine. Repertoires were generated with immunoSEQ multiplex PCR, while TCRdb's copy carries only in-frame clones and drops some. Found here are approximately 150,000 clones, 70% to 90% of them singletons; the top ten hold 5.4%. The material sequenced was peripheral blood, taken 28 days after the second dose of the MenACWY control vaccine. The origin of this receptor is an adult who received the MenACWY meningococcal vaccine as a control. This chain links TRBV24-1 with TRBJ1-6; D not certain. For the CDR3, the DNA is TGTGCCACCAGTTGGTCGAGGAGCTCCTATAATTCACCCCTCCACTTT. The encoded protein is CATSWSRSSYNSPLHF.